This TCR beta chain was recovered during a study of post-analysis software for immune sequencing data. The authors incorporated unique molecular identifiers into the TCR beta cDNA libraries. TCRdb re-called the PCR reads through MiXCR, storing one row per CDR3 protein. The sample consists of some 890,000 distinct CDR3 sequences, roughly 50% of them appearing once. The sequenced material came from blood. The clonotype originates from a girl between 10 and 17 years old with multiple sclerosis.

The DNA for the CDR3 is TGTGCCAGCAGCCATCCAATAGCGGGAGTAAACACAGATACGCAGTATTTT. It specifies CASSHPIAGVNTDTQYF. This chain joins TRBV4-2 and TRBJ2-3, with 9 bases fitting TRBD2. V shed 3 bases and J 2 bases; nucleotides not matched to a gene: 9. Germline CDR1 reads LGHNA; CDR2 reads YNFKEQ. This CDR3 has 17 residues.